The rows below give T cell receptor beta chains drawn from one sample of a study of Ad26.COV2.S vaccination and SARS-CoV-2 variants. Here immunoSEQ multiplex PCR was the method, and the copy in TCRdb shows in-frame clones only, minus some. The data contain over 400,000 clones, around 93% of them seen just once; the ten biggest clones take up around 1.8%. The sample was peripheral blood, taken in a trial of Ad26.COV2.S vaccine versus placebo. The source of these receptors is a person between 18 and 65 years old who received the Ad26.COV2.S COVID-19 vaccine or a placebo. CDR3s include the opening cysteine and the closing phenylalanine or tryptophan. A D gene is named only where the DNA matches it firmly. Only part of the rows carry a size: once, few, many, or a class if the clone is expanded.

clone_size j_call v_call d_call cdr3_nt cdr3_aa
. TRBJ1-1 TRBV9 TRBD1 TGTGCCAGCAGCGTAGGTTGGACAGGGTGGGGCACTGAAGCTTTCTTT CASSVGWTGWGTEAFF
. TRBJ2-7 TRBV19 TRBD1 TGTGCCAGTAGTAGAATGTCGACAGGGCCCTACGAGCAGTACTTC CASSRMSTGPYEQYF
. TRBJ2-3 TRBV15 TRBD1 TGTGCCACCAGCAGAGATCGCGGGACAGGGGAACAGTATTTT CATSRDRGTGEQYF
. TRBJ2-7 TRBV5-4 . TGTGCCAGCAGCTGGCAGGTTGCCGGCGAGCAGTACTTC CASSWQVAGEQYF
. TRBJ2-4 TRBV29-1 TRBD1 TGCAGCGCCACCGGGACAGCAGCTTCAAAAAACATTCAGTACTTC CSATGTAASKNIQYF
. TRBJ2-3 TRBV7-9 TRBD2 TGTGCCAGCAGCTTACGGTTAGGACTAGAAACCACTAGCACAGATACGCAGTATTTT CASSLRLGLETTSTDTQYF
. TRBJ2-5 TRBV4-1 . TGCGCCAGCAGCCAAGATCCCGGGGTGTGGGAGACCCAGTACTTC CASSQDPGVWETQYF
. TRBJ2-3 TRBV2 TRBD2 TGTGCCAGCAAAGCGCGGGAGAGCACAGATACGCAGTATTTT CASKARESTDTQYF
once TRBJ2-7 TRBV19 TRBD2 TGTGCCACCGGGACTAGCATCTACGAGCAGTACTTC CATGTSIYEQYF
. TRBJ1-3 TRBV6-5 . TGTGCCAGCTCCACCCGGGCCCGGGCCACCATATATTTT CASSTRARATIYF
. TRBJ1-5 TRBV28 . TGTGCCAGCACCCGAAGGGGGGCGGGGTCCCAGCCCCAGCATTTT CASTRRGAGSQPQHF
. TRBJ2-2 TRBV27 . TGTGCCAGCAGCTTCGACAGAAAGGTCACCGGGGAGCTGTTTTTT CASSFDRKVTGELFF
. TRBJ1-1 TRBV14 . TGTGCCAGCAGCCCAGTTCCTAAGCGGATCACTGAAGCTTTCTTT CASSPVPKRITEAFF
many TRBJ1-1 TRBV5-1 . TGCGCCAGCAGCCGCTCGAACAGGGATACTGAAGCTTTCTTT CASSRSNRDTEAFF
. TRBJ2-7 TRBV7-8 TRBD1 TGTGCCAGCAGCATCTCGACAGGGGGCGAGCAGTACTTC CASSISTGGEQYF
once TRBJ2-1 TRBV2 TRBD2 TGTGCCAGCAGTGGGGTGCAGACTAGCGGGGGGCAAAATGAGCAGTTCTTC CASSGVQTSGGQNEQFF
. TRBJ2-7 TRBV9 TRBD2 TGTGCCAGCAGCGTAGGTAGCGGGGGGGCAGGCTACGAGCAGTACTTC CASSVGSGGAGYEQYF
. TRBJ2-7 TRBV27 TRBD1 TGTGCCAGCAGCAGACGACAGGGCTACGAGCAGTACTTC CASSRRQGYEQYF
. TRBJ2-7 TRBV11-2 . TGTGCCAGCAGGGATCAAGATACCGAGCAGTACTTC CASRDQDTEQYF
. TRBJ1-1 TRBV9 . TGTGCCAGCAGCGTAGGTGCAGGGATCTTCACTGAAGCTTTCTTT CASSVGAGIFTEAFF
. TRBJ1-1 TRBV28 . TGTGCCAGCAGTTTTGGGGGTTTGGTGCCCTCGGTTCGGAACACTGAAGCTTTCTTT CASSFGGLVPSVRNTEAFF
. TRBJ2-2 TRBV18 TRBD1 TGTGCCAGCTCCCGCGGACAGGGCAACACCGGGGAGCTGTTTTTT CASSRGQGNTGELFF
. TRBJ1-5 TRBV27 . TGTGCCAGCAGTTTATACTCGCAGGGGAATCAGCCCCAGCATTTT CASSLYSQGNQPQHF
. TRBJ2-1 TRBV5-1 . TGCGCCAGCAGCTTGGACAGGCCCAGCATGCAGTTCTTC CASSLDRPSMQFF
. TRBJ2-3 TRBV10-3 . TGTGCCATCCGGGGGACGGGGGTGGATACGCAGTATTTT CAIRGTGVDTQYF
. TRBJ2-1 TRBV6-4 . TGTGCCAGCAGTGAGGGTAATGAGCAGTTCTTC CASSEGNEQFF
once TRBJ2-2 TRBV7-9 . TGTGCCAGCAGCACGGGGGACACCGGGGAGCTGTTTTTT CASSTGDTGELFF
. TRBJ1-3 TRBV14 TRBD1 TGTGCCAGCAGCGTCGTGACAGGGATGGCTGGAAACACCATATATTTT CASSVVTGMAGNTIYF
once TRBJ1-5 TRBV5-3 TRBD1 TGTGCCAGAAGCCTGGACAGGGAACTTAGCAATCAGCCCCAGCATTTT CARSLDRELSNQPQHF
. TRBJ2-3 TRBV7-9 . TGTGCCAGCAGCCCAGAAGACTTCACAGATACGCAGTATTTT CASSPEDFTDTQYF
. TRBJ2-3 TRBV5-6 TRBD2 TGTGCCAGCAGCTTGAGCGGGGGAAGCACAGATACGCAGTATTTT CASSLSGGSTDTQYF
. TRBJ2-1 TRBV19 TRBD2 TGTGCCAGTAGTATGGGGCTAGCGGGAGGTTACAATGAGCAGTTCTTC CASSMGLAGGYNEQFF
. TRBJ2-1 TRBV5-6 TRBD1 TGTGCCAGCAGCCCGTTCTGGACAGGGTTGGATGAGCAGTTCTTC CASSPFWTGLDEQFF
. TRBJ1-4 TRBV5-8 . TGTGCCAGCAGCTTGAGCGGACGTAATGAAAAACTGTTTTTT CASSLSGRNEKLFF
. TRBJ1-4 TRBV19 . TGTGCCAGTAGCCCAGGGGAGATATTAACTAATGAAAAACTGTTTTTT CASSPGEILTNEKLFF